These 10 T cell receptor beta chains were all obtained from the same sample, sequenced in a study of blood T cell repertoires in COVID-19 (dated by TCRdb to about 2020). Receptor amplification or capture employed the immunoSEQ multiplex PCR assay. The source is immuneACCESS, and TCRdb retained only in-frame sequences with V and J called. Part of the clones is not carried over; for the studies checked, unresolved V genes explain less than half of this, and the remainder is unexplained. The sample table lists roughly 75,000 clones, roughly four fifths of them with a count of one. 0.83% of the sample rests with the top ten. Sequenced: peripheral blood. All receptors come from a woman aged 65 to 85 with acute or convalescent COVID-19.

This clone was counted only a few times. The rearrangement links TRBV13 to TRBJ2-1; TRBD2 aligns across 11 bases. CDR1 is PRHDT, CDR2 FYEKMQ, per germline (reference sequence). The CDR3 extends over 14 amino acids. The J segment lost 10 bases and the V segment lost 7 bases, leaving 9 bases of the junction unmatched. The CDR3: CASTPTSGTGEQFF. In DNA, the CDR3 is TGTGCCAGCACCCCGACTAGCGGGACGGGGGAGCAGTTCTTC.

The chain has TRBV30 and TRBJ2-3; no clear D. V lost 7 bases, J lost 2 bases, and 10 bases lay in between. CDR3 size: 12 residues. CDR1 is GTSNPN, CDR2 SVGIG, per germline (reference sequence). The CDR3 region is CASDRVTDTQYF. CDR3 DNA sequence: TGTGCCTCCGACCGGGTCACAGATACGCAGTATTTT.

This rearrangement joins TRBV2 to TRBJ1-1, with D perhaps matching TRBD1 (6 bases). V lost 7 bases and J lost 0, with 12 bases in between. From germline, CDR1 is SNHLY and CDR2 FYNNEI. CDR3 length: 14 amino acids. The CDR3 sequence: CASITGFVNTEAFF. The CDR3 DNA is TGTGCCAGCATCACAGGGTTCGTGAACACTGAAGCTTTCTTT.

The chain has TRBV4-2 and TRBJ1-2; D is perhaps TRBD1 (5 bases). This CDR3 spans 15 amino acids. Deletions cut 4 bases from V and 4 bases from J, with 16 bases between. In germline, CDR1 is LGHNA, CDR2 YNFKEQ. CDR3 residues: CASSPERQTAYGYTF. The CDR3 DNA reads TGTGCCAGCAGCCCCGAGCGACAGACCGCCTATGGCTACACCTTC.

The rearrangement joins TRBV3-1 (or the pseudogene TRBV3-2) to TRBJ2-1; D unclear. The V gene lost 0 bases and the J gene lost 0 bases, with 12 bases spanning the gap. Germline V CDR1 and CDR2: LGHDT, YNNKEL (reference sequence). The CDR3 is 17 residues long. The CDR3, as DNA: TGTGCCAGCAGCCAAGATCCGCGGCGCCGCTCCTACAATGAGCAGTTCTTC. It specifies CASSQDPRRRSYNEQFF.

The chain is built from TRBV4-1 and TRBJ1-1; D ambiguous. Trimming left V 1 base short and J 3 bases short, with 18 bases between. Germline CDR1 is MGHRA and CDR2 is YSYEKL. The CDR3 is 17 residues long. The CDR3 DNA reads as TGCGCCAGCAGCCAAGCCAGGAGGAACAGAATCGACACTGAAGCTTTCTTT. This encodes CASSQARRNRIDTEAFF.

This chain connects TRBV6-1 to TRBJ2-7; 8 bases match TRBD1. Trimming took 3 bases from V and 3 from J; bases not matched to a gene: 7. The V gene's germline CDR1 is MNHNS and CDR2 SASEGT. This CDR3 is 15 amino acids long. For the CDR3, the DNA is TGTGCCAGCAGTGACGTGCAGGGGGCTTTCTACGAGCAGTACTTC. Translating gives CASSDVQGAFYEQYF.

The chain has TRBV6-5 and TRBJ1-2; TRBD1 matches 7 bases. Unmatched junction bases numbered 10, after V lost 4 bases and J lost 8 bases. CDR3 length equals 14 residues. Germline lookup yields CDR1 MNHEY and CDR2 SVGAGI. CDR3: CASSFQGGSVGYTF. CDR3 in DNA: TGTGCCAGCAGTTTTCAAGGGGGCTCGGTCGGCTACACCTTC.

The V and J genes are TRBV30 and TRBJ1-5, with D possibly being TRBD1 (5 bases). V was clipped by 8 bases and J by 5 bases, with 16 bases between them. Looked up from germline, CDR1 is GTSNPN and CDR2 is SVGIG (reference sequence). The CDR3 is 13 amino acids. CDR3: CAVQRTGDQPQHF. The CDR3 DNA reads as TGTGCCGTCCAGCGTACAGGAGATCAGCCCCAGCATTTT.

Concerning this clone: At one end, the junction sequence differs from germline, possibly due to a read error. The chain carries TRBV11-3 and TRBJ2-1; TRBD1 matches at 10 bases. The CDR3 is made up of 13 amino acids. Germline V CDR1 and CDR2: SGHNT, YENEEA. CDR3 sequence reads: CASSLLTGGELIF. CDR3 nucleotides: TGTGCCAGCAGCTTATTGACAGGGGGCGAGCTAATCTTC.